This TCR beta chain was retrieved from a study of OX40 agonist ivuxolimab in advanced cancers. Clones were read by immunoSEQ multiplex PCR, and TCRdb kept only the in-frame ones, dropping some. The sample includes approximately 68,000 clones, roughly 84% of them seen just once. This sequence was found in an adult with an advanced solid tumor such as melanoma, head and neck, liver or kidney cancer. The specimen comprised CD4+ or CD8+ T cells sorted from blood, sampled in a trial of the OX40 agonist ivuxolimab.

The CDR3 here is CASSQEFSGRSSGNTIYF. CDR3 nucleotide sequence: TGCGCCAGCAGCCAAGAGTTTAGCGGACGGAGCTCTGGAAACACCATATATTTT. This chain links TRBV4-1 with TRBJ1-3; D is unresolved. Trimming took off 0 bases at V and 0 bases at J, with 15 bases between the two ends. This CDR3 is 18 amino acids long. Germline CDR1 is MGHRA and CDR2 is YSYEKL.